The present TCR beta chain was sequenced within a study of T cell repertoires in cytomegalovirus infection. TCRdb re-derived calls from the reads in MiXCR, one entry per CDR3 protein. The table shows 250,000 or so distinct CDR3 sequences, with about a sixth occurring only once. The table lists this clonotype with many counts. The V and J ends lost 2 bases and 8 bases respectively, with 6 bases between them. Germline CDR1 and CDR2: SEHNR and FQNEAQ (reference sequence). The CDR3 consists of 11 residues. The specimen was CD8+ T cells from PBMCs. The TCR comes from a human donor in good health (CMV status not recorded). Some clones in this sample may be carry-over from other donors' samples. V is TRBV7-9 and J is TRBJ1-2; D ambiguous. CDR3 region: CASSLNGGYTF. Here the CDR3 DNA reads TGTGCCAGCAGCTTAAACGGGGGCTACACCTTC.